A selection of T cell receptor beta chains follows, all from one sample in a study of shared clonotypes between healthy human individuals. Using immunoSEQ multiplex PCR, the repertoire was profiled, and TCRdb retains in-frame clones only, with some absent. The table records millions of clones, under 95% of them present only once. The sequenced sample consisted of naive CD8+ T cells from PBMCs. The receptor source for this set is a man aged 18 to 30 in good health. Some clones in this sample may be carry-over from other donors' samples. CDR3s include the opening cysteine and the closing phenylalanine or tryptophan. Each record gives: D gene, V gene, J gene, clone size, CDR3 protein, CDR3 DNA. The D gene is left open where the match is weak. Clone size is stated in some rows and not others, as once, few, many or a class when expanded.

d_gene: .
v_gene: TRBV11-2
j_gene: TRBJ2-1
abundance: once
CDR3aa: CASSLVPGTPNEQFF
CDR3nt: TGTGCCAGCAGCTTAGTCCCCGGGACCCCAAATGAGCAGTTCTTC

d_gene: TRBD1
v_gene: TRBV29-1
j_gene: TRBJ1-4
abundance: .
CDR3aa: CSVTGTGGYNEKLFF
CDR3nt: TGCAGCGTTACCGGGACAGGGGGTTATAATGAAAAACTGTTTTTT

d_gene: .
v_gene: TRBV14
j_gene: TRBJ1-3
abundance: .
CDR3aa: CASSHRERSSGNTIYF
CDR3nt: TGTGCCAGCAGCCACAGGGAACGAAGCTCTGGAAACACCATATATTTT

d_gene: .
v_gene: TRBV11-2
j_gene: TRBJ2-7
abundance: .
CDR3aa: CASSLVHDEQYF
CDR3nt: TGTGCCAGCAGCTTAGTGCACGACGAGCAGTACTTC

d_gene: TRBD2
v_gene: TRBV5-1
j_gene: TRBJ2-1
abundance: .
CDR3aa: CASSLAWVGLAGGPGYNEQFF
CDR3nt: TGCGCCAGCAGCTTGGCGTGGGTTGGCCTAGCGGGAGGGCCGGGATACAATGAGCAGTTCTTC

d_gene: .
v_gene: TRBV12-5
j_gene: TRBJ2-2
abundance: .
CDR3aa: CASGTPEDVLAGELFF
CDR3nt: TGTGCTAGTGGGACACCCGAGGACGTTTTGGCCGGGGAGCTGTTTTTT

d_gene: .
v_gene: TRBV7-9
j_gene: TRBJ1-2
abundance: .
CDR3aa: CASSLAGSGYTF
CDR3nt: TGTGCCAGCAGCTTAGCGGGGAGCGGCTACACCTTC

d_gene: TRBD1
v_gene: TRBV9
j_gene: TRBJ2-5
abundance: .
CDR3aa: CASSSRRGDRAVAGETQYF
CDR3nt: TGTGCCAGCAGCTCCCGGAGGGGGGACAGGGCAGTAGCGGGAGAGACCCAGTACTTC

d_gene: .
v_gene: TRBV28
j_gene: TRBJ2-7
abundance: .
CDR3aa: CASSPRGNSYEQYF
CDR3nt: TGTGCCAGCAGTCCTAGGGGTAACTCCTACGAGCAGTACTTC

d_gene: .
v_gene: TRBV27
j_gene: TRBJ1-2
abundance: .
CDR3aa: CASRRRGAEVDGYTF
CDR3nt: TGTGCCAGCAGGCGACGGGGGGCGGAGGTGGATGGCTACACCTTC

d_gene: .
v_gene: TRBV19
j_gene: TRBJ1-1
abundance: .
CDR3aa: CASSIMGASNTEAFF
CDR3nt: TGTGCCAGTAGTATAATGGGCGCTTCGAACACTGAAGCTTTCTTT

d_gene: .
v_gene: TRBV27
j_gene: TRBJ2-1
abundance: once
CDR3aa: CASSTINQRVVDEQFF
CDR3nt: TGTGCCAGCAGTACCATCAACCAGCGGGTGGTGGATGAGCAGTTCTTC

d_gene: .
v_gene: TRBV5-1
j_gene: TRBJ2-7
abundance: .
CDR3aa: CASSWDYEQYF
CDR3nt: TGCGCCAGCAGCTGGGACTACGAGCAGTACTTC

d_gene: TRBD2
v_gene: TRBV12-5
j_gene: TRBJ2-2
abundance: .
CDR3aa: CASGYGVGGLTGELFF
CDR3nt: TGTGCTAGTGGCTATGGGGTGGGAGGGCTCACCGGGGAGCTGTTTTTT

d_gene: TRBD1
v_gene: TRBV28
j_gene: TRBJ1-3
abundance: .
CDR3aa: CASNPRRFQGVGGNTIYF
CDR3nt: TGTGCCAGCAATCCCCGCCGGTTTCAGGGGGTCGGCGGAAACACCATATATTTT

d_gene: .
v_gene: TRBV21-1
j_gene: TRBJ1-1
abundance: .
CDR3aa: CASSKGNGEAFF
CDR3nt: TGTGCCAGCAGCAAAGGTAACGGTGAAGCTTTCTTT

d_gene: TRBD1
v_gene: TRBV28
j_gene: TRBJ1-1
abundance: .
CDR3aa: CASRPTGLKSTEAFF
CDR3nt: TGTGCCAGCAGGCCGACAGGGTTGAAGAGCACTGAAGCTTTCTTT

d_gene: .
v_gene: TRBV29-1
j_gene: TRBJ2-7
abundance: .
CDR3aa: CSADKQGGSEQYF
CDR3nt: TGCAGCGCTGACAAACAGGGTGGATCCGAGCAGTACTTC

d_gene: TRBD1
v_gene: TRBV28
j_gene: TRBJ2-2
abundance: .
CDR3aa: CASSWGTGSTGELFF
CDR3nt: TGTGCCAGCAGTTGGGGGACAGGGTCCACCGGGGAGCTGTTTTTT

d_gene: .
v_gene: TRBV9
j_gene: TRBJ2-7
abundance: .
CDR3aa: CASSPTGFYEQYF
CDR3nt: TGTGCCAGCAGCCCCACAGGGTTCTACGAGCAGTACTTC

d_gene: .
v_gene: TRBV16
j_gene: TRBJ2-7
abundance: .
CDR3aa: CASSPGRDRYEQYF
CDR3nt: TGTGCCAGCAGCCCGGGACGGGACCGCTACGAGCAGTACTTC

d_gene: TRBD2
v_gene: TRBV28
j_gene: TRBJ2-5
abundance: once
CDR3aa: CASSSPGLAGGETQYF
CDR3nt: TGTGCCAGCAGTTCCCCGGGACTAGCGGGAGGAGAGACCCAGTACTTC

d_gene: .
v_gene: TRBV2
j_gene: TRBJ2-7
abundance: .
CDR3aa: CASMAPPYEQYF
CDR3nt: TGTGCCAGCATGGCACCCCCCTACGAGCAGTACTTC

d_gene: .
v_gene: TRBV25-1
j_gene: TRBJ2-2
abundance: once
CDR3aa: CATSRGGELFF
CDR3nt: TGTGCCACCTCTCGGGGCGGGGAGCTGTTTTTT

d_gene: .
v_gene: TRBV19
j_gene: TRBJ2-7
abundance: once
CDR3aa: CASSIDPLRSSYEQYF
CDR3nt: TGTGCCAGTAGTATAGATCCGCTAAGGAGCTCCTACGAGCAGTACTTC

d_gene: TRBD1
v_gene: TRBV6-5
j_gene: TRBJ1-5
abundance: few
CDR3aa: CASSSIGTGLNQPQHF
CDR3nt: TGTGCCAGCAGTTCGATCGGGACAGGGCTAAATCAGCCCCAGCATTTT

d_gene: TRBD2
v_gene: TRBV19
j_gene: TRBJ2-1
abundance: .
CDR3aa: CASSSATSPKPYNEQFF
CDR3nt: TGTGCCAGTAGTAGCGCGACTAGCCCTAAGCCCTACAATGAGCAGTTCTTC

d_gene: .
v_gene: TRBV2
j_gene: TRBJ2-5
abundance: .
CDR3aa: CASRPRGDRIDQETQYF
CDR3nt: TGTGCCAGCCGGCCCCGGGGAGACAGGATAGACCAAGAGACCCAGTACTTC

d_gene: .
v_gene: TRBV4-1
j_gene: TRBJ2-7
abundance: .
CDR3aa: CASSQAAKGEQYF
CDR3nt: TGCGCCAGCAGCCAAGCGGCTAAAGGGGAGCAGTACTTC

d_gene: .
v_gene: TRBV4-1
j_gene: TRBJ2-1
abundance: .
CDR3aa: CASSRPQDEQFF
CDR3nt: TGCGCCAGCAGCCGCCCCCAGGATGAGCAGTTCTTC

d_gene: .
v_gene: TRBV5-1
j_gene: TRBJ2-5
abundance: .
CDR3aa: CASSLSSFWRETQYF
CDR3nt: TGCGCCAGCAGCTTGTCTTCCTTTTGGAGGGAGACCCAGTACTTC

d_gene: .
v_gene: TRBV5-1
j_gene: TRBJ2-1
abundance: .
CDR3aa: CASELGSLRSSYNEQFF
CDR3nt: TGCGCCAGCGAGTTGGGGTCCCTCCGAAGCTCCTACAATGAGCAGTTCTTC

d_gene: .
v_gene: TRBV15
j_gene: TRBJ2-4
abundance: .
CDR3aa: CATSSLGGRANYF
CDR3nt: TGTGCCACCAGCAGTCTTGGGGGACGGGCAAACTACTTC

d_gene: .
v_gene: TRBV4-2
j_gene: TRBJ2-7
abundance: .
CDR3aa: CASSQVAVLEQYF
CDR3nt: TGTGCCAGCAGCCAAGTTGCCGTCCTCGAGCAGTACTTC

d_gene: .
v_gene: TRBV12-5
j_gene: TRBJ2-1
abundance: once
CDR3aa: CASGLASYNEQFF
CDR3nt: TGTGCTAGTGGTTTGGCGTCCTACAATGAGCAGTTCTTC

d_gene: TRBD1
v_gene: TRBV7-9
j_gene: TRBJ1-5
abundance: .
CDR3aa: CASSAGTGFGNQPQHF
CDR3nt: TGTGCCAGCAGCGCCGGGACAGGGTTCGGCAATCAGCCCCAGCATTTT

d_gene: .
v_gene: TRBV28
j_gene: TRBJ1-2
abundance: once
CDR3aa: CASSLLLEGPGYTF
CDR3nt: TGTGCCAGCAGTTTACTGTTAGAGGGGCCTGGCTACACCTTC

d_gene: .
v_gene: TRBV4-2
j_gene: TRBJ1-2
abundance: .
CDR3aa: CASSPREQRRYGYTF
CDR3nt: TGTGCCAGCAGTCCTCGGGAACAGAGACGTTATGGCTACACCTTC

d_gene: TRBD2
v_gene: TRBV7-8
j_gene: TRBJ2-1
abundance: .
CDR3aa: CASSPGGIHEQFF
CDR3nt: TGTGCCAGCAGCCCGGGGGGGATCCATGAGCAGTTCTTC

d_gene: .
v_gene: TRBV19
j_gene: TRBJ1-5
abundance: .
CDR3aa: CASSIGYGSNQPQHF
CDR3nt: TGTGCCAGTAGTATCGGCTATGGGAGCAATCAGCCCCAGCATTTT

d_gene: .
v_gene: TRBV13
j_gene: TRBJ1-2
abundance: .
CDR3aa: CASSLVGGLRGYTF
CDR3nt: TGTGCCAGCAGCTTAGTGGGGGGCCTGCGTGGCTACACCTTC

d_gene: .
v_gene: TRBV7-6
j_gene: TRBJ1-5
abundance: .
CDR3aa: CASSPGQDSNQPQHF
CDR3nt: TGTGCCAGCAGTCCGGGACAAGATAGCAATCAGCCCCAGCATTTT

d_gene: .
v_gene: TRBV19
j_gene: TRBJ1-1
abundance: .
CDR3aa: CASKYSGYTEAFF
CDR3nt: TGTGCCAGTAAGTATTCCGGGTACACTGAAGCTTTCTTT

d_gene: TRBD1
v_gene: TRBV27
j_gene: TRBJ1-2
abundance: .
CDR3aa: CASSFLGQGLYGYTF
CDR3nt: TGTGCCAGCAGTTTTCTAGGACAGGGACTCTATGGCTACACCTTC

d_gene: TRBD1
v_gene: TRBV6-5
j_gene: TRBJ1-4
abundance: .
CDR3aa: CASSSGGTGGEKLFF
CDR3nt: TGTGCCAGCAGTTCGGGGGGGACAGGGGGTGAAAAACTGTTTTTT

d_gene: TRBD1
v_gene: TRBV27
j_gene: TRBJ1-2
abundance: once
CDR3aa: CASSLEPGGWYGYTF
CDR3nt: TGTGCCAGCAGTTTAGAGCCAGGGGGTTGGTATGGCTACACCTTC

d_gene: TRBD1
v_gene: TRBV4-1
j_gene: TRBJ1-5
abundance: few
CDR3aa: CASSQAQGRGPQHF
CDR3nt: TGCGCCAGCAGCCAAGCCCAGGGCAGGGGGCCTCAGCATTTT

d_gene: TRBD2
v_gene: TRBV9
j_gene: TRBJ2-3
abundance: .
CDR3aa: CASSFTQAGAADTQYF
CDR3nt: TGTGCCAGCAGTTTTACGCAAGCGGGAGCGGCAGATACGCAGTATTTT

d_gene: .
v_gene: TRBV6-4
j_gene: TRBJ2-1
abundance: .
CDR3aa: CASSDGYNEQFF
CDR3nt: TGTGCCAGCAGTGACGGCTACAATGAGCAGTTCTTC

d_gene: TRBD1
v_gene: TRBV7-9
j_gene: TRBJ1-4
abundance: .
CDR3aa: CASSPRTGDNEKLFF
CDR3nt: TGTGCCAGCAGCCCGAGGACAGGCGATAATGAAAAACTGTTTTTT

d_gene: TRBD2
v_gene: TRBV4-1
j_gene: TRBJ2-5
abundance: .
CDR3aa: CASSPTSVQETQYF
CDR3nt: TGCGCCAGCAGCCCGACTAGCGTCCAAGAGACCCAGTACTTC

d_gene: TRBD1
v_gene: TRBV27
j_gene: TRBJ2-3
abundance: .
CDR3aa: CASEGAPDTQYF
CDR3nt: TGTGCCAGCGAGGGGGCCCCAGATACGCAGTATTTT

d_gene: .
v_gene: TRBV11-3
j_gene: TRBJ2-1
abundance: .
CDR3aa: CASSPMGGVPSNEQFF
CDR3nt: TGTGCCAGCAGCCCAATGGGGGGAGTCCCCTCCAATGAGCAGTTCTTC